What follows describes a single T cell receptor (beta chain). The source of the sample is a study of cytomegalovirus exposure and HLA in healthy donors. Germline V lookup: CDR1 SGHTA, CDR2 FQGTGA. The CDR3 spans 15 residues. V lost 1 base to trimming and J lost 6 bases, with 12 bases between them. Here immunoSEQ multiplex PCR was the method, and the copy in TCRdb shows in-frame clones only, minus some. Of some 130,000 clones in the sample, roughly nine tenths are singletons; the top ten hold roughly 1.2%. The source of this sequence is a woman aged 18-29 years in good health and CMV-seronegative. Sequenced: PBMCs. The chain carries TRBV7-3 and TRBJ2-2; D gene ambiguous. The CDR3 DNA follows: TGTGCCAGCAGCTTAATTGCGTCCCCCTCCGGGGAGCTGTTTTTT. Its translation: CASSLIASPSGELFF.